A single sample gave rise to the 11 T cell receptor beta chains below, sequenced in a study of cytomegalovirus exposure and HLA in healthy donors. PCR amplification relied on 60 Vbeta primers (plus 13 Jbeta primers). Measured with immunoSEQ multiplex PCR; TCRdb has only the in-frame clones, and not every one. The sample has about 120,000 clones; roughly 78% are singletons. The sample comprised PBMCs. Receptor source: a man aged 25 to 45 in good health and CMV-seronegative.

This clone was detected only a few times. J is TRBJ2-5 and V is TRBV4-2, with 9 bases matching TRBD2. CDR3 size: 15 residues. V was pared by 0 bases and J by 1 base, with 0 bases of the junction left unmatched. The germline gives CDR1 LGHNA, CDR2 YNFKEQ. The CDR3, as DNA: TGTGCCAGCAGCCAAGAGCGGGGGGGCCAAGAGACCCAGTACTTC. This codes for CASSQERGGQETQYF.

The V call is TRBV7-2, the J call TRBJ1-2; no clear D. Trimming pared 3 bases from V and 0 bases from J, leaving 8 bases between. The length of the CDR3 is 14 residues. Germline loops: CDR1 SGHTA, CDR2 FQGNSA. The CDR3 loop is CASSFDTTNYGYTF. CDR3 nucleotides: TGTGCCAGCAGCTTCGACACGACTAACTATGGCTACACCTTC.

This clone was detected once. This chain uses TRBV12-5 with TRBJ2-1; 12 nucleotides agree with TRBD2. The J segment lost 0 bases and the V segment lost 4 bases, leaving 1 base of the junction unmatched. This CDR3 spans 16 amino acids. Germline V lookup: CDR1 LGHNT, CDR2 FRNRAP. Written as DNA, the CDR3 is TGTGCTAGTGGTTCGGGACTAGCGGGCTCCTACAATGAGCAGTTCTTC. Translation: CASGSGLAGSYNEQFF.

The chain recombines TRBV15 with TRBJ1-5; D is ambiguous. V dropped 0 bases and J dropped 6 bases, with 6 bases sitting between them. The CDR3 is 13 residues long. In germline, CDR1 is LNHNV, CDR2 YYDKDF (reference sequence). The CDR3 spells CATSRDLSQPQHF. CDR3 sequence (DNA): TGTGCCACCAGCAGAGATCTGAGTCAGCCCCAGCATTTT. Looking up the rest from reference TRBV15 and TRBJ1-5 gives the full variable domain: DAMVIQNPRYQVTQFGKPVTLSCSQTLNHNVMYWYQQKSSQAPKLLFHYYDKDFNNEADTPDNFQSRRPNTSFCFLDIRSPGLGDTAMYLCATSRDLSQPQHFGDGTRLSIL.

The gene calls are TRBV4-1 and TRBJ2-2, with 12 bases fitting TRBD1. Trimming at V came to 1 base and at J to 6 bases, leaving 12 bases not matched to a gene. Germline V lookup: CDR1 MGHRA, CDR2 YSYEKL. The CDR3 totals 19 residues. The CDR3 region has the DNA TGCGCCAGCAGCCAAGTTCGTGCCGGGACAGGGGGCGCTCCCGGGGAGCTGTTTTTT. This sequence encodes CASSQVRAGTGGAPGELFF.

The chain links TRBV6-6 to TRBJ2-7; D unresolved. V lost 2 bases and J lost 5, with 10 bases in between. This CDR3 has 13 amino acids. Germline loops: CDR1 MNHNY, CDR2 SVGAGI (reference sequence). In DNA form, the CDR3 reads TGTGCCAGCAGTTACATTGGTTCAGACGAGCAGTACTTC. It codes for CASSYIGSDEQYF.

V and J are TRBV20-1 and TRBJ1-1; D remains unclear. This CDR3 has 11 residues. Trimming shortened V by 5 bases and J by 12 bases, and 16 bases separated the two germline ends. Germline V gene sequence: CDR1 DFQATT, CDR2 SNEGSKA (reference sequence). CDR3 protein: CSAADRDRTFF. In DNA form, the CDR3 reads TGCAGTGCTGCCGATCGGGATAGGACTTTCTTT.

The chain employs TRBV14 and TRBJ1-1, with 7 positions matching TRBD1. The CDR3 is 18 amino acids. V lost 1 base, J lost 0 bases, and 11 bases stayed unmatched. Germline lookup yields CDR1 SGHDN and CDR2 FVKESK. The CDR3 spells CASSQANHRGNMNTEAFF. The CDR3 DNA sequence: TGTGCCAGCAGCCAAGCGAATCACAGGGGTAACATGAACACTGAAGCTTTCTTT. Drawing the rest from reference TRBV14 and TRBJ1-1, the complete variable domain is EAGVTQFPSHSVIEKGQTVTLRCDPISGHDNLYWYRRVMGKEIKFLLHFVKESKQDESGMPNNRFLAERTGGTYSTLKVQPAELEDSGVYFCASSQANHRGNMNTEAFFGQGTRLTVV.

The gene calls are TRBV4-2 and TRBJ2-7; 8 bases match TRBD2. Germline trimming cut 0 bases from V and 2 bases from J; bases unmatched to any gene: 6. Germline CDR1 and CDR2: LGHNA and YNFKEQ. This CDR3 has 16 amino acids. CDR3: CASSQDHGTRAYEQYF. DNA for the CDR3: TGTGCCAGCAGCCAAGATCACGGGACTAGAGCCTACGAGCAGTACTTC.

This clone has a single count. The rearrangement links TRBV5-1 to TRBJ1-1; perhaps TRBD1 as D (5 bases). The CDR3 consists of 14 residues. The germline CDR1 and CDR2 sequences are SGHRS and YFSETQ. The V end was cut by 4 bases, the J end by 3 bases, with 13 bases between. Here the CDR3 reads CASSLGGHYTEAFF. Here the CDR3 DNA reads TGCGCCAGCAGCCTGGGCGGACACTACACTGAAGCTTTCTTT.

J is TRBJ1-1 and V is TRBV9, with a possible D match to TRBD1 (5 bases). The CDR3 runs to 14 residues. Looked up from germline, CDR1 is SGDLS and CDR2 is YYNGEE. The germline V and J ends were trimmed by 0 bases and 0 bases, with 6 bases remaining between them. The CDR3 reads CASSVEQVNTEAFF. The CDR3 nucleotides read TGTGCCAGCAGCGTAGAACAGGTGAACACTGAAGCTTTCTTT.